This T cell receptor (beta chain) was retrieved from a study of T cell responses to AZD1222 COVID-19 vaccine (dated by TCRdb to 2020 to 2023). For the wider study: A total of just over 230 trial participants underwent TCR sequencing, of whom some 200 had received two doses of AZD1222 and around 25 had received two doses of the MenACWY control vaccine. Trial participants were enrolled by age into 18-55, 56-69 and 70-plus year subgroups, with around 150, 28 and 57 TCR-sequenced participants respectively.

From the cysteine through the phenylalanine, the CDR3 covers 15 amino acids. Just the 45-base CDR3 DNA is kept, in frame starting at base 1. In the germline V gene, CDR1 corresponds to MNHEY and CDR2 to SVGAGI. The germline V end is reduced by 9 bases and the J end by 6 bases; junction bases left unmatched: 15. The CDR3 regions of human TCRbeta chains were analyzed by immunosequencing. The source study handled its data this way. Repertoire TCRs were checked for matches against a reference library of SARS-CoV-2-specific TCRs that had been generated using the MIRA antigen-specificity platform. Breadth meant the fraction of unique TCRs that were SARS-CoV-2-associated, whereas depth meant the fraction of total T cells that were SARS-CoV-2-associated. Using the MIRA data, each spike-specific TCR was mapped to the spike region that the TCR reacts to and placed in a CD4 or CD8 class. Log10-transformed breadth and depth values were compared by one-way ANOVA with Sidak's multiple comparisons tests. TCRdb took this table from immuneACCESS and kept in-frame rearrangements with V and J called. Such tables lack part of the clones; where checked against another copy, unresolved V genes explain under half of the gap, and the rest is unexplained. The DNA gave D and trimming, while V, J and clone size come from that table. The sample table records 100,000 or so clones; about 89% of these occur just once. More than 5% of the sample comes from the top ten.

About this clone: Its recognized antigen is unknown. No quality values exist for individual bases; no much larger clone is one base distant.

The meaning of the sample's time point label: about 28 days (+/-7) after the second vaccine dose. AZD1222 recipients with second doses at about 4 weeks or about 12 weeks were pooled, because spike-specific TCR depth and breadth did not differ between schedules. Vaccinee samples came from UK trials COV001 and COV002, including a single-blind randomized controlled phase 2/3 trial of AZD1222 (ChAdOx1 nCoV-19) in healthy adults. For TCRbeta chain sequencing, PBMC samples from trial participants were taken at day 0 and at day 28 after the second dose. Study-wide findings and limitations: No day 14 peak-response samples were available, so repertoires were characterized only after the peak T cell response. Conclusions about previously exposed vaccinees are limited because only a handful of AZD1222 recipients were SARS-CoV-2 seropositive at baseline. After two AZD1222 doses, spike-specific TCR breadth and depth were significantly higher than at day 0 and than in MenACWY recipients. The 56-69-year group was small, and its depth increase did not reach significance, likely because of low power. The vaccine-associated CD4 TCRs covered the entire spike protein, and the dominant responses fell in regions 160-218 and 743-854. Nearly half of unique spike-specific TCRs reportedly recognized epitopes outside regions mutated in the B.1.351 and B.1.1.7 variants. Participants were mostly white British and included more females than males, and it was suggested by the authors that clonal diversity may have been underestimated.

The sample here was peripheral blood, taken 28 days after the second AZD1222 dose. The rearrangement joined TRBV6-5 to TRBJ2-5; 8 of the junction bases match TRBD1. This clonotype originated in an adult who received the AZD1222 COVID-19 vaccine. For the CDR3, the sequence is CASFRQGTGLKTQYF. The sequenced DNA is TGTGCCAGTTTTCGACAGGGGACTGGGTTAAAGACCCAGTACTTC.